The 22 T cell receptor beta chains listed next were all sequenced from one sample in a study of cytotoxic CD8 clonotypes in ibrutinib-treated CLL. Some clones are missing from TCRdb's copy, which holds only in-frame ones; the method was immunoSEQ multiplex PCR. The sample contains about 140,000 clones, 70% to 80% of which appear only once. Specimen: PBMCs, collected after 12 months of ibrutinib treatment. These receptor sequences come from a human donor with chronic lymphocytic leukemia.

This chain connects TRBV5-8 to TRBJ1-1; the D is unclear. Trimming took off 1 base at V and 4 bases at J, with 8 bases between the two ends. The V gene's germline CDR1 is SGHTS and CDR2 YDEGEE. The CDR3 length is 13 residues. The CDR3, as DNA: TGTGCCAGCAGCTTGTCCCTGGGCACTGAAGCTTTCTTT. Translating it yields CASSLSLGTEAFF. The full variable domain, in which reference TRBV5-8 and TRBJ1-1 provide the parts outside the CDR3, is EAGVTQSPTHLIKTRGQQATLRCSPISGHTSVYWYQQALGLGLQFLLWYDEGEERNRGNFPPRFSGRQFPNYSSELNVNALELEDSALYLCASSLSLGTEAFFGQGTRLTVV.

This clone was found once. The rearrangement uses TRBV7-3 and TRBJ2-1; 10 bases agree with TRBD2. From germline, CDR1 is SGHTA and CDR2 FQGTGA. V was pared by 3 bases and J by 5 bases, with 13 bases of the junction left unmatched. The length of the CDR3 is 18 residues. The CDR3 coding sequence is TGTGCCAGCAGCTTCCTACGTCAGCGGGAGGGCCGCAACAATGAGCAGTTCTTC. Translated: CASSFLRQREGRNNEQFF.

This clone occurred once. The chain carries TRBV28 and TRBJ1-3; D is perhaps TRBD1 (5 bases). The CDR3 loop spans 14 amino acids. Trimming removed 3 bases from V and 6 bases from J, with 12 bases in between. Looked up from germline, CDR1 is MDHEN and CDR2 is SYDVKM. The chain's CDR3 is CASSFGGTLNTIYF. CDR3 sequence (DNA): TGTGCCAGCAGTTTCGGCGGGACCCTAAACACCATATATTTT.

In DNA form, the CDR3 reads TGTGCCAGCAGTTTGGTCTTGACATCCTCCTACGAGCAGTACTTC. It is translated as CASSLVLTSSYEQYF. The rearrangement joins TRBV27 to TRBJ2-7; D remains unclear. The germline V and J ends were trimmed by 3 bases and 0 bases, with 12 bases remaining between them. The CDR3 has 15 residues. Per the germline V gene, CDR1 is MNHEY and CDR2 is SMNVEV (reference sequence).

The chain carries TRBV7-2 and TRBJ2-1, with 9 bases identical to TRBD2. V was clipped by 1 base and J by 4 bases; unmatched bases: 5. The germline gives CDR1 SGHTA, CDR2 FQGNSA. This CDR3 has 16 amino acids. DNA for the CDR3: TGTGCCAGCAGCTTAGTCGAGACTAGCGGTTACAATGAGCAGTTCTTC. Translation gives CASSLVETSGYNEQFF.

CDR3 in amino acids: CASSAPGSLLYEQYF. Here the CDR3 DNA reads TGTGCCAGCAGTGCTCCCGGGTCCCTACTGTACGAGCAGTACTTC. The gene calls are TRBV28 and TRBJ2-7; D is uncertain. Per the germline V gene, CDR1 is MDHEN and CDR2 is SYDVKM. The CDR3 loop spans 15 amino acids. V lost 5 bases and J 4 bases, leaving 18 bases between the germline ends.

CDR3 sequence: CASRTGTLDEAFF. The CDR3, as DNA: TGTGCCAGCAGGACCGGGACACTGGATGAAGCTTTCTTT. The rearrangement uses TRBV2 and TRBJ1-1; D may be TRBD1 (6 bases). This CDR3 contains 13 residues. Germline V gene data show CDR1 as SNHLY and CDR2 as FYNNEI. V gave up 6 bases and J gave up 7 bases, with 15 bases separating them.

The chain has TRBV7-2 and TRBJ2-1, with 10 positions matching TRBD2. This CDR3 is built from 16 residues. CDR1 and CDR2 (germline): SGHTA, FQGNSA. The V segment lost 5 bases and the J segment 3 bases; nucleotides outside the gene matches: 7. The CDR3 protein is CASSPPGLAVYNEQFF. The DNA for the CDR3 is TGTGCCAGCAGCCCGCCTGGACTAGCGGTCTACAATGAGCAGTTCTTC. Variable domain in full (rest from reference TRBV7-2 and TRBJ2-1): GAGVSQSPSNKVTEKGKDVELRCDPISGHTALYWYRQSLGQGLEFLIYFQGNSAPDKSGLPSDRFSAERTGGSVSTLTIQRTQQEDSAVYLCASSPPGLAVYNEQFFGPGTRLTVL.

The chain uses TRBV2 and TRBJ2-7; 13 bases align to TRBD2. There are 15 residues in the CDR3. With 7 bases clipped from V and 5 bases from J, the junction kept 8 bases outside the gene matches. CDR1 and CDR2 from the germline V gene are SNHLY and FYNNEI. The CDR3 spells CASTRLAGGDNEQYF. The CDR3 DNA is TGTGCCAGCACCAGACTAGCGGGGGGTGACAACGAGCAGTACTTC.

The rearrangement links TRBV9 to TRBJ1-4; D might be TRBD1 (6 bases). The CDR3 spans 15 residues. CDR1 and CDR2 from the germline V gene are SGDLS and YYNGEE. V was trimmed by 0 bases and J by 8 bases, leaving 14 bases between them. CDR3 nucleotides: TGTGCCAGCAGCGTAGAGGGGGGGTCGGCGGAAAAACTGTTTTTT. It translates to CASSVEGGSAEKLFF. The complete variable domain, with remaining parts taken from reference TRBV9 and TRBJ1-4, reads DSGVTQTPKHLITATGQRVTLRCSPRSGDLSVYWYQQSLDQGLQFLIQYYNGEERAKGNILERFSAQQFPDLHSELNLSSLELGDSALYFCASSVEGGSAEKLFFGSGTQLSVL.

The rearrangement uses TRBV7-6 and TRBJ2-5; no clear D gene. The V end was cut by 5 bases, the J end by 2 bases, with 3 bases between. There are 11 residues in the CDR3. Germline CDR1 reads SGHVS; CDR2 reads FNYEAQ. CDR3 DNA: TGTGCCAGCAGCATTCAAGAGACCCAGTACTTC. It encodes CASSIQETQYF.

The gene calls are TRBV7-8 and TRBJ2-5, with D maybe TRBD1 (5 bases). Trimming left V 1 base short and J 4 bases short, with 13 bases between. CDR1 and CDR2 from the germline V gene are SGHVS and FQNEAQ. The CDR3 totals 15 residues. CDR3 in DNA: TGTGCCAGCAGCTTAGACAGTCAGGGATCAGAGACCCAGTACTTC. It is translated as CASSLDSQGSETQYF.

The chain carries TRBV14 and TRBJ2-1, with TRBD1 identical over 7 bases. With V trimmed by 3 bases and J by 4 bases, 9 bases remained unmatched. Germline CDR1 reads SGHDN; CDR2 reads FVKESK. The CDR3 covers 16 residues. As DNA, the CDR3 is TGTGCCAGCAGCCAGATGACAGGGTTATCGTACAATGAGCAGTTCTTC. Protein: CASSQMTGLSYNEQFF.

V and J are TRBV4-3 and TRBJ2-5; TRBD1 might be the D (6 bases). Germline V gene lookup returns CDR1 LGHNA and CDR2 YSLEER. V gave up 0 bases and J gave up 5 bases, with 13 bases separating them. The CDR3 contains 15 residues. CDR3 nucleotides: TGCGCCAGCAGCCAAGATTTGGCAGGGGCCGAGACCCAGTACTTC. Protein product: CASSQDLAGAETQYF.

This clone has a single count. The rearrangement uses TRBV19 and TRBJ2-7; TRBD1 is a possible D gene (5 bases). V gave up 3 bases and J gave up 2 bases, with 11 bases separating them. Germline V CDR1 and CDR2: LNHDA, SQIVND (reference sequence). The CDR3 totals 14 residues. The CDR3 region is CASSIGAGPYEQYF. Here the CDR3 DNA reads TGTGCCAGTAGTATTGGGGCAGGCCCCTACGAGCAGTACTTC.

The chain joins TRBV12-5 to TRBJ1-5, with D perhaps TRBD1 (5 bases). Trimming removed 3 bases from V and 5 bases from J, with 23 bases in between. The CDR3 sequence is 18 residues long. Germline values: CDR1 LGHNT, CDR2 FRNRAP. The CDR3 region is CASGFKLEGQGQDQPQHF. CDR3 bases: TGTGCTAGTGGTTTTAAGTTGGAGGGGCAGGGTCAAGATCAGCCCCAGCATTTT.

The chain has TRBV7-9 and TRBJ2-3, with D maybe TRBD2 (6 bases). This CDR3 has 13 residues. Germline values: CDR1 SEHNR, CDR2 FQNEAQ (reference sequence). Trimming took 6 bases from V and 0 from J, leaving 7 bases between them. The CDR3 nucleotides read TGTGCCAGCAGACTAGCTAGCACAGATACGCAGTATTTT. Translation gives CASRLASTDTQYF.

The count of this clone is one. The chain has TRBV5-1 and TRBJ2-7, with TRBD2 matching 7 bases. With V trimmed by 4 bases and J by 4 bases, 2 bases remained unmatched. Germline V gives CDR1 SGHRS, CDR2 YFSETQ. The CDR3 runs 12 residues. Here the CDR3 reads CASSPGGYEQYF. The CDR3 nucleotides are TGCGCCAGCAGCCCGGGGGGTTACGAGCAGTACTTC.

The genes are TRBV7-9 and TRBJ2-7, with D tentatively TRBD1 (6 bases). The V gene lost 7 bases and the J gene lost 2 bases, with 15 bases spanning the gap. The V gene's germline CDR1 is SEHNR and CDR2 FQNEAQ (reference sequence). The CDR3 totals 14 residues. The CDR3 DNA reads TGTGCCAGCACCAGATCAGGGGTTACCTACGAGCAGTACTTC. Amino acid sequence: CASTRSGVTYEQYF.

The chain joins TRBV5-1 to TRBJ1-1, with TRBD1 as a possible D gene (5 bases). This CDR3 has 14 amino acids. Trimming shortened V by 7 bases and J by 1 base, and 14 bases separated the two germline ends. Germline V lookup: CDR1 SGHRS, CDR2 YFSETQ. DNA for the CDR3: TGCGCCAGCCGCCGGGACGGACAGAACACTGAAGCTTTCTTT. Its protein is CASRRDGQNTEAFF. Using reference TRBV5-1 and TRBJ1-1 for the parts outside the CDR3, the full variable domain is KAGVTQTPRYLIKTRGQQVTLSCSPISGHRSVSWYQQTPGQGLQFLFEYFSETQRNKGNFPGRFSGRQFSNSRSEMNVSTLELGDSALYLCASRRDGQNTEAFFGQGTRLTVV.

V is TRBV11-1 and J is TRBJ2-3; D possibly uses TRBD1 or TRBD2 (5 bases each). Germline values: CDR1 SGHAT, CDR2 FQDESV (reference sequence). This CDR3 has 13 amino acids. V shed 5 bases and J shed 4 bases, with 10 bases lying between them. In nucleotides, the CDR3 is TGTGCCAGCAGCCACAGGCGGGCAGATACGCAGTATTTT. Its translation is CASSHRRADTQYF. The whole variable domain, remainder taken from reference TRBV11-1 and TRBJ2-3, is EAEVAQSPRYKITEKSQAVAFWCDPISGHATLYWYRQILGQGPELLVQFQDESVVDDSQLPKDRFSAERLKGVDSTLKIQPAELGDSAMYLCASSHRRADTQYFGPGTRLTVL.

The chain recombines TRBV28 with TRBJ1-2; weak D call: TRBD1 (5 bases). CDR1 and CDR2 (germline): MDHEN, SYDVKM. V lost 2 bases and J 0 bases, leaving 16 bases between the germline ends. The CDR3 length is 17 residues. The CDR3 coding sequence is TGTGCCAGCAGTTTACCGAGCAAAGACAGAACTAACTATGGCTACACCTTC. This gives the protein CASSLPSKDRTNYGYTF.